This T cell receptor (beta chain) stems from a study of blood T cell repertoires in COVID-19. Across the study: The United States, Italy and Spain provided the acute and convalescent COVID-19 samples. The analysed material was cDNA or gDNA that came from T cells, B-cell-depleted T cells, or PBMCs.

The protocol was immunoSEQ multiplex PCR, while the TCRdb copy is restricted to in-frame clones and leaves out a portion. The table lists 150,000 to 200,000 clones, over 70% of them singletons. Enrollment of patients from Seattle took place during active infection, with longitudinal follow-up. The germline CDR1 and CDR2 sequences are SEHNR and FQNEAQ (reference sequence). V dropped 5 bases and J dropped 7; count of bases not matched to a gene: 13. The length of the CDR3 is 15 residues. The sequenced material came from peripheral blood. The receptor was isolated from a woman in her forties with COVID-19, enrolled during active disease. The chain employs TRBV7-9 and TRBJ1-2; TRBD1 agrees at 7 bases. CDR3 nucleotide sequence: TGTGCCAGCAGCCTGAGAGGGACAGAGAATCGTGGCTACACCTTC. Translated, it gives CASSLRGTENRGYTF.